These 10 T cell receptor beta chains originate from one sample sequenced in a study of naive and memory T cell subsets. Two oligonucleotides, mixed equimolar, formed the beta constant-region primer covering TRBC1 and TRBC2. One entry per CDR3 protein results from TCRdb running MiXCR on the UMI-ligation and nested PCR reads. The table lists about 85,000 distinct CDR3 sequences, less than 15% of them singletons, with approximately 0.93% in the top ten. The source material was central memory CD4+ T cells from blood. These receptors all stem from a human donor in good health.

This clonotype was seen a few times. The chain couples TRBV2 to TRBJ2-7, with TRBD2 as a possible D gene (7 bases). Per the germline V gene, CDR1 is SNHLY and CDR2 is FYNNEI. Deletions cut 1 base from V and 3 bases from J, with 13 bases between. The CDR3 is 15 residues long. CDR3 sequence: CASSEEGGGHYEQYF. CDR3 DNA: TGTGCCAGCAGTGAAGAGGGCGGGGGCCACTACGAGCAGTACTTC.

The chain couples TRBV20-1 to TRBJ2-7; 7 nucleotides line up with TRBD2. The CDR3 contains 18 residues. J gave up 5 bases and V 5 bases, and 24 bases lay outside the gene matches. Per germline, CDR1 DFQATT and CDR2 SNEGSKA (reference sequence). CDR3 bases: TGCAGTGCTGTGAGCCCCAAAGGCAGCGGGGATTCAGGTAACGAGCAGTACTTC. Translated: CSAVSPKGSGDSGNEQYF.

In its sample, this clonotype was seen many times. The chain combines TRBV12-3 or TRBV12-4 with TRBJ1-1; D may be TRBD1 (6 bases). The CDR3 is 15 amino acids. V shed 3 bases and J shed 5 bases, with 16 bases lying between them. The CDR3 sequence: CASSFFRGRRTEAFF. Here the CDR3 DNA reads TGTGCCAGCAGTTTTTTTCGGGGGCGGAGGACTGAAGCTTTCTTT.

The chain carries TRBV6-2 or TRBV6-3 and TRBJ2-1; no reliable D call. Trimming shortened V by 7 bases and J by 2 bases, and 6 bases separated the two germline ends. The germline V gene encodes CDR1 MNHEY and CDR2 SVGEGT. This CDR3 region has 12 residues. In DNA form, the CDR3 reads TGTGCCAGCACCCAACCCTACAATGAGCAGTTCTTC. This gives the protein CASTQPYNEQFF.

The sample holds a few counts of this clonotype. The V gene is TRBV28, the J gene TRBJ1-4; D gene ambiguous. V lost 2 bases, J lost 12 bases, and 7 bases lay in between. Germline lookup yields CDR1 MDHEN and CDR2 SYDVKM. This CDR3 is 11 amino acids long. The CDR3 region is CASSLNGELFF. The CDR3 DNA reads as TGTGCCAGCAGTTTAAATGGGGAACTGTTTTTT.

This rearrangement joins TRBV7-9 to TRBJ1-2; 10 bases map to TRBD1. Per germline, CDR1 SEHNR and CDR2 FQNEAQ (reference sequence). The CDR3 sequence is 14 residues long. J was trimmed by 8 bases and V by 3 bases; bases with no gene match: 6. Written as DNA, the CDR3 is TGTGCCAGCAGCTTGGACCGGACAGGGGGAGGCTACACCTTC. It specifies CASSLDRTGGGYTF.

This clonotype was found many times. V gene TRBV29-1 combines with J gene TRBJ2-6; D is uncertain. Per germline, CDR1 SQVTM and CDR2 ANQGSEA. Between the trimmed V and J ends, which lost 5 bases and 0 bases, there was a span of 5 bases. The CDR3 sequence is 13 residues long. CDR3 sequence (DNA): TGCAGCGTTCAGGCCTCTGGGGCCAACGTCCTGACTTTC. This translates into CSVQASGANVLTF.

The chain links TRBV29-1 to TRBJ2-1, with TRBD2 matching 14 bases. Germline-derived CDR1 and CDR2 are SQVTM and ANQGSEA. The trim removed 4 bases at V and 9 bases at J, leaving 2 bases unmatched. The CDR3 is made up of 13 amino acids. CDR3 protein: CSVGTSGRTEQFF. In DNA form, the CDR3 reads TGCAGCGTTGGGACTAGCGGGAGGACTGAGCAGTTCTTC.

The rearrangement joins TRBV6-6 to TRBJ2-2; 14 positions match TRBD2. CDR3 length equals 15 residues. Unmatched junction bases numbered 5, after V lost 8 bases and J lost 6 bases. Germline values: CDR1 MNHNY, CDR2 SVGAGI (reference sequence). This CDR3 reads CASSGTSGSPGELFF. The CDR3 bases are TGTGCCAGCTCGGGGACTAGCGGGAGTCCCGGGGAGCTGTTTTTT.

This clonotype has ten or more counts. The chain joins TRBV14 to TRBJ2-6, with 7 bases lining up with TRBD1. Germline lookup yields CDR1 SGHDN and CDR2 FVKESK. CDR3 length: 17 residues. V gave up 2 bases and J gave up 1 base; unmatched junction bases: 5. The DNA of the CDR3 is TGTGCCAGCAGCCAAAGGGGGCTCGAGTCTGGGGCCAACGTCCTGACTTTC. Encoded protein: CASSQRGLESGANVLTF.